This T cell receptor (beta chain) derives from a study of identical twins. TCRdb used MiXCR to reprocess the 5' RACE reads, holding one entry per CDR3 protein. The data hold about 470,000 distinct CDR3 sequences, with approximately 24% observed a single time. Trimming cost V 8 bases and J 5 bases, with 10 bases left between them. The CDR3 loop spans 12 amino acids. The sample holds many counts of this clonotype. These data are also associated with another study on T cells expressing NK-cell markers.

The clonotype originates from a woman aged 18-29 years in good health. This sequence joins TRBV12-3 or TRBV12-4 and TRBJ2-4; weak D call: TRBD2 (5 bases). The sequenced material came from CD4+ T cells sorted from blood. The CDR3 spells CASRAGENIQYF. The CDR3 coding sequence is TGTGCCAGCCGCGCCGGGGAAAACATTCAGTACTTC.